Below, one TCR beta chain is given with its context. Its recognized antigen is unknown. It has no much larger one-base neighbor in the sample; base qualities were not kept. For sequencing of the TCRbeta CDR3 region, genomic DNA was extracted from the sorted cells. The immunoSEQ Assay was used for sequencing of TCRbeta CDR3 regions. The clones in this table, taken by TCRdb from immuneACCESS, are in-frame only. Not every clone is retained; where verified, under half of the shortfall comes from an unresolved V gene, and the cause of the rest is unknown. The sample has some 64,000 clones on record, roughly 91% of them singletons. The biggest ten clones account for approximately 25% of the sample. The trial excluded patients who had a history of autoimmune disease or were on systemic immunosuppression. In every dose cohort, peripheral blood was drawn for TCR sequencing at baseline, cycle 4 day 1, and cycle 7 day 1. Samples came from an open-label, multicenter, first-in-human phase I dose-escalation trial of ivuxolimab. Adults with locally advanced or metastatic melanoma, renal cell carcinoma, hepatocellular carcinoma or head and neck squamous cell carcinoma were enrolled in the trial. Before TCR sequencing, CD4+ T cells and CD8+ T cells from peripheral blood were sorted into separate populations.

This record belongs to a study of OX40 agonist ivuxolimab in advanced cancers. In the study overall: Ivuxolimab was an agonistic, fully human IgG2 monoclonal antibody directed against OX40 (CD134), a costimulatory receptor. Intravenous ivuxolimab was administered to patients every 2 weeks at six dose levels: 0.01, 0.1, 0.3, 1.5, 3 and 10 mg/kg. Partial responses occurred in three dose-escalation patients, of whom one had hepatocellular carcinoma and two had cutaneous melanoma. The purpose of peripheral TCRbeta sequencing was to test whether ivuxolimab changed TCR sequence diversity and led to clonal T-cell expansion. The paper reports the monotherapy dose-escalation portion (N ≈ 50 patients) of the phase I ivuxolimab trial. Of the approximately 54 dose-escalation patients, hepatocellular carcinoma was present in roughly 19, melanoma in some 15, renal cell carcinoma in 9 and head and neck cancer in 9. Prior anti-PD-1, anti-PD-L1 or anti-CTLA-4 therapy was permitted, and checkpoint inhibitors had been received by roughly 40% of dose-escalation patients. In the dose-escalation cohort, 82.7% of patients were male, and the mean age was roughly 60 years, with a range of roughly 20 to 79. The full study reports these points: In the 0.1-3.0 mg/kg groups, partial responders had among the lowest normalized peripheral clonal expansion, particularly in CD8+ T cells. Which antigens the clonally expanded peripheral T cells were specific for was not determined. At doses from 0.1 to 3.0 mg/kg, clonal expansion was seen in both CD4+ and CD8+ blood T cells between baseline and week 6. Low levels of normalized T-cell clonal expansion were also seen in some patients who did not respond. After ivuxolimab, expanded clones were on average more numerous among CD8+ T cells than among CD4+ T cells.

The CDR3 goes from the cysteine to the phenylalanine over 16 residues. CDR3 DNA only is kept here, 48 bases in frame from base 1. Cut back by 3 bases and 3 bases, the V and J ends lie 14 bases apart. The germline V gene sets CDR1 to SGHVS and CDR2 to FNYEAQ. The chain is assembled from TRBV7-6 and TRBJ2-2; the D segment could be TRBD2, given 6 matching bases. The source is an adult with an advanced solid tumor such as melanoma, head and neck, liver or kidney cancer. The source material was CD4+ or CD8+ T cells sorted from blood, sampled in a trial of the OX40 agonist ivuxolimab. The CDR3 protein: CASSFTGGRDTGELFF. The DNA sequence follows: TGTGCCAGCAGCTTTACCGGGGGAAGGGACACCGGGGAGCTGTTTTTT.